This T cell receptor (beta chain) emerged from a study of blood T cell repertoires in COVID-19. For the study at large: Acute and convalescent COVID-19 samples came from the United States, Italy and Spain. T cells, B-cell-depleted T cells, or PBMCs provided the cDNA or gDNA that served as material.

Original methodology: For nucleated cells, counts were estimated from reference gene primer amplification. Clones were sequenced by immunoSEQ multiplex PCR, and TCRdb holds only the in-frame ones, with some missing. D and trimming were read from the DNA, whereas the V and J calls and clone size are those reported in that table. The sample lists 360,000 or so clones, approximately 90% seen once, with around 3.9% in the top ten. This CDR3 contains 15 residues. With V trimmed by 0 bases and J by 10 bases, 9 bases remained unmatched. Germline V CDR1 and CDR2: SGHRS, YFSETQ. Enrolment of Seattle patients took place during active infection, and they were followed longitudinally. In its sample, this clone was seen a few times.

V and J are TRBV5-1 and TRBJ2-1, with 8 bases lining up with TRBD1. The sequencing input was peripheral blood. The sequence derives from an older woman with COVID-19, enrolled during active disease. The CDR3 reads CASSLAGQVMGEQFF. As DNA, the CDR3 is TGCGCCAGCAGCTTGGCGGGACAGGTTATGGGGGAGCAGTTCTTC.